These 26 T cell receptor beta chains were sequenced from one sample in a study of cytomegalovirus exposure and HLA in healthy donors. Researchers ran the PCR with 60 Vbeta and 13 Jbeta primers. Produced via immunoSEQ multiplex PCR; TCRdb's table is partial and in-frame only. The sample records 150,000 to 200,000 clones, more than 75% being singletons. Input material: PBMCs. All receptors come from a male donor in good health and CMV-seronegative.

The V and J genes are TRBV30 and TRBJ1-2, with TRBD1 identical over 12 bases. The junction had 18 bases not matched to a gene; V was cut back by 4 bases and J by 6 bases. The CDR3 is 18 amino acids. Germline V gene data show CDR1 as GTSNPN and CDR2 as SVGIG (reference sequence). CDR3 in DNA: TGTGCCTGGAATAAGCCCGGGACAGGGGGCAGGGGTAGCGATGGCTACACCTTC. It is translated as CAWNKPGTGGRGSDGYTF.

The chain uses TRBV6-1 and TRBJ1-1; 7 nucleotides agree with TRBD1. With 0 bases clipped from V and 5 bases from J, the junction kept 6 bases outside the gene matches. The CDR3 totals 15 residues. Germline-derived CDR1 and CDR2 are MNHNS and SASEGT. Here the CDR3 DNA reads TGTGCCAGCAGTGAAGCTCCCAGGGGGAGGACTGAAGCTTTCTTT. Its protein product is CASSEAPRGRTEAFF.

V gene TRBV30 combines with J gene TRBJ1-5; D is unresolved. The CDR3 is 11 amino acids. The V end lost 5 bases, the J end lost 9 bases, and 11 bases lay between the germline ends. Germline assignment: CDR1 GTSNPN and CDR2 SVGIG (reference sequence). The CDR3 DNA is TGTGCCTGGGGGATAGCGGCGCCCCAGCATTTT. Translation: CAWGIAAPQHF.

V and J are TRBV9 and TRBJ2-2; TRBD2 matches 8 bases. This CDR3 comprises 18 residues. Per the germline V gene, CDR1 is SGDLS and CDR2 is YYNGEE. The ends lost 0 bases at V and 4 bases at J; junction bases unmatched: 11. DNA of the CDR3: TGTGCCAGCAGCGTAGAGGGGCTCGCGGGGGGAACCACCGGGGAGCTGTTTTTT. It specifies CASSVEGLAGGTTGELFF. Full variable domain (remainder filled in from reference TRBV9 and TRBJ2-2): DSGVTQTPKHLITATGQRVTLRCSPRSGDLSVYWYQQSLDQGLQFLIQYYNGEERAKGNILERFSAQQFPDLHSELNLSSLELGDSALYFCASSVEGLAGGTTGELFFGEGSRLTVL.

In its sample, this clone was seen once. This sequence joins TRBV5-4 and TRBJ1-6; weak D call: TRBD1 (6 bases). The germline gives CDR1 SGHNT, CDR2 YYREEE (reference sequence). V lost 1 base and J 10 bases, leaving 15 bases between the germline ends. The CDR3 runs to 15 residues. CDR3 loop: CASSLLGGQSSPLHF. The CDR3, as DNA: TGTGCCAGCAGCTTGCTTGGAGGACAGAGCTCACCCCTCCACTTT. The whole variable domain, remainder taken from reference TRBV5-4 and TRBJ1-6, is ETGVTQSPTHLIKTRGQQVTLRCSSQSGHNTVSWYQQALGQGPQFIFQYYREEENGRGNFPPRFSGLQFPNYSSELNVNALELDDSALYLCASSLLGGQSSPLHFGNGTRLTVT.

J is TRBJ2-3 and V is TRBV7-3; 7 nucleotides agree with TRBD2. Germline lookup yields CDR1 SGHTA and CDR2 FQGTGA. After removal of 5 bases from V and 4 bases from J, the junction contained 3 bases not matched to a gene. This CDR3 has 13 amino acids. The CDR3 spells CASSLRGADTQYF. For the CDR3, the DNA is TGTGCCAGCAGCCTCCGGGGGGCAGATACGCAGTATTTT.

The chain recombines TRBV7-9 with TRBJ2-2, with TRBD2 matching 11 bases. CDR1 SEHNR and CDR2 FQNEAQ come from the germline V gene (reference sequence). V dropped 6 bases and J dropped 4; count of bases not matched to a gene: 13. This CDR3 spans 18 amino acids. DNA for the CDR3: TGTGCCAGCAGTTTCGGGCTAGCGGGAGGATCTGGCACCGGGGAGCTGTTTTTT. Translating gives CASSFGLAGGSGTGELFF.

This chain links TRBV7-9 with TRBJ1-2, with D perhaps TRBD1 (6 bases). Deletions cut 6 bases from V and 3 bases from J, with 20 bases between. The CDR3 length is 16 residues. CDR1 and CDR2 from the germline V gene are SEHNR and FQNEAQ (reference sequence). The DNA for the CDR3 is TGTGCCAGCAGATCGGGGCAGGGGACCTTTGACTATGGCTACACCTTC. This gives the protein CASRSGQGTFDYGYTF.

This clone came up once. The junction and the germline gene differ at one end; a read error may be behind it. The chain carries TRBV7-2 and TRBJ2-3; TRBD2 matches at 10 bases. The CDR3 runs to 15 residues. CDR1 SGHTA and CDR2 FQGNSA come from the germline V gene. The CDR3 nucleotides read TGTGCCAGCAGCCTAGCGGGGGCCACCACAGATACGCAGTATTTT. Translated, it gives CASSLAGATTDTQYF.

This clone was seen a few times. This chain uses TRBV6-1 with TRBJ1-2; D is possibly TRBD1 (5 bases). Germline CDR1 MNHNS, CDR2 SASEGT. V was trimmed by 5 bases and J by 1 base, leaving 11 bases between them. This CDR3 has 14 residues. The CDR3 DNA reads TGTGCCAGCAGTCCAGACAGCATTAACTATGGCTACACCTTC. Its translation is CASSPDSINYGYTF.

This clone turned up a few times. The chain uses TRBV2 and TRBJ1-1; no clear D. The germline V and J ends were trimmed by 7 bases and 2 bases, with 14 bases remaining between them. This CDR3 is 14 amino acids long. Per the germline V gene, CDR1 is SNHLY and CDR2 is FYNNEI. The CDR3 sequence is CASTEGSFNTEAFF. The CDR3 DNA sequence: TGTGCCAGCACCGAGGGATCTTTCAACACTGAAGCTTTCTTT.

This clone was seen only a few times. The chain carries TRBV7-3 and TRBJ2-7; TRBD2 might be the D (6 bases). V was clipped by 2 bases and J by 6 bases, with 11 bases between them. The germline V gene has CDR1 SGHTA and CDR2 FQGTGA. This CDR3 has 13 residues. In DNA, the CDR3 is TGTGCCAGCAGCTTAGGTCGGGAGAGCGAGCAGTACTTC. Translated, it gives CASSLGRESEQYF.

The CDR3 sequence is CASSPRRGYSGNTIYF. The CDR3 bases are TGTGCCAGCAGCCCCCGAAGGGGCTATTCTGGAAACACCATATATTTT. The chain is built from TRBV11-2 and TRBJ1-3; tentatively, D is TRBD1 (5 bases). Germline assignment: CDR1 SGHAT and CDR2 FQNNGV. There are 16 residues in the CDR3. V lost 5 bases and J lost 1, with 15 bases in between.

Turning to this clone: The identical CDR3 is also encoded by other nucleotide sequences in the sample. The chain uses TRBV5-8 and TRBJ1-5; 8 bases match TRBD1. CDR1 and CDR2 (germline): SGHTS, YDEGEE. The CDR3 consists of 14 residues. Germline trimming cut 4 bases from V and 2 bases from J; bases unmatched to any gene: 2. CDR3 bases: TGTGCCAGCAGCCCGGGACAGGGCAATCAGCCCCAGCATTTT. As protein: CASSPGQGNQPQHF.

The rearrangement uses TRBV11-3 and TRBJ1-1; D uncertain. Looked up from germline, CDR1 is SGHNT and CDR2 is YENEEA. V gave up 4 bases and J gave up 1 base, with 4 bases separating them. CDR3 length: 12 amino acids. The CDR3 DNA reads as TGTGCCAGCAGCTCTTGGAACACTGAAGCTTTCTTT. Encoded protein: CASSSWNTEAFF. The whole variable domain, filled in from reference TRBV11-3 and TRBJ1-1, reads EAGVVQSPRYKIIEKKQPVAFWCNPISGHNTLYWYLQNLGQGPELLIRYENEEAVDDSQLPKDRFSAERLKGVDSTLKIQPAELGDSAVYLCASSSWNTEAFFGQGTRLTVV.

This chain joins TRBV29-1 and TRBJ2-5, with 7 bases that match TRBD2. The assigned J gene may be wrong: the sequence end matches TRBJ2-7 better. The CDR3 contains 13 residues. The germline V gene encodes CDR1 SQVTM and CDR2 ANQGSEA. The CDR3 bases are TGCAGCGTTTCTCTAGGACTAGCCTACGAGCAGTACTTC. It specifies CSVSLGLAYEQYF.

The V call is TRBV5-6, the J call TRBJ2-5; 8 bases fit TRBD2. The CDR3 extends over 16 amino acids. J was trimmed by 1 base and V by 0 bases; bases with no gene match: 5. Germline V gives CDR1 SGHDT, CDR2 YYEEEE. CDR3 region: CASSLGNSGVQETQYF. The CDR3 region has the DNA TGTGCCAGCAGCTTGGGAAATAGCGGGGTCCAAGAGACCCAGTACTTC.

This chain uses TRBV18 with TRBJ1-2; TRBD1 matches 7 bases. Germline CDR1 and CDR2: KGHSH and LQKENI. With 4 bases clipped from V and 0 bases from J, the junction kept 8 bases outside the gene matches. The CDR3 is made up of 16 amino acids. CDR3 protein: CASSLRQGETNYGYTF. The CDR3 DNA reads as TGTGCCAGCTCACTAAGACAGGGCGAGACTAACTATGGCTACACCTTC.

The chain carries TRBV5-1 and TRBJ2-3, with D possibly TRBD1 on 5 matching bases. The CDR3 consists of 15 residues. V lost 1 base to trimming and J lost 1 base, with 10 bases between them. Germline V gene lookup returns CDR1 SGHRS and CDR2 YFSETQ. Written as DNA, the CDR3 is TGCGCCAGCAGCTTGATGGTAGGGGGCACAGATACGCAGTATTTT. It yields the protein CASSLMVGGTDTQYF. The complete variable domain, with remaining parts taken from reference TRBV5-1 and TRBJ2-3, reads KAGVTQTPRYLIKTRGQQVTLSCSPISGHRSVSWYQQTPGQGLQFLFEYFSETQRNKGNFPGRFSGRQFSNSRSEMNVSTLELGDSALYLCASSLMVGGTDTQYFGPGTRLTVL.

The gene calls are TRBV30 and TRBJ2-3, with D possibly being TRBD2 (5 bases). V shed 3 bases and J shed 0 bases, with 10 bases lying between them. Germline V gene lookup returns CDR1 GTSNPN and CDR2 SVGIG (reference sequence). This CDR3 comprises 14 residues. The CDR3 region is CAWSGVSSTDTQYF. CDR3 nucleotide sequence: TGTGCCTGGAGCGGGGTGTCTAGCACAGATACGCAGTATTTT.

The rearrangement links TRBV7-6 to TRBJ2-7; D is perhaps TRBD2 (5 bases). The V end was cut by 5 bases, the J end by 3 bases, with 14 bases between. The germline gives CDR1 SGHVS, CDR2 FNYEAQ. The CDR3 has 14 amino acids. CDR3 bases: TGTGCCAGCAGCCCGGATGAGCGGAACTACGAGCAGTACTTC. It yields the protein CASSPDERNYEQYF.

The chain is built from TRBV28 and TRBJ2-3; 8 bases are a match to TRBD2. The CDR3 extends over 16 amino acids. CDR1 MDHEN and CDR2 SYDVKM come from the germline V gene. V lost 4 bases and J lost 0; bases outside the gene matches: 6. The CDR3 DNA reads TGTGCCAGCAGTTGGGTTGAGCGGGAGAGCACAGATACGCAGTATTTT. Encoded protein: CASSWVERESTDTQYF.

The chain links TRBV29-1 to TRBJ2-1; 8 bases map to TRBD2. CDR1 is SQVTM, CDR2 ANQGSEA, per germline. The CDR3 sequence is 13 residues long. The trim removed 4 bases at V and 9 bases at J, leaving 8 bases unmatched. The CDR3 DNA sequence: TGCAGCGTTGCCGGACTAGCTTATAGTGAGCAGTTCTTC. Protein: CSVAGLAYSEQFF.

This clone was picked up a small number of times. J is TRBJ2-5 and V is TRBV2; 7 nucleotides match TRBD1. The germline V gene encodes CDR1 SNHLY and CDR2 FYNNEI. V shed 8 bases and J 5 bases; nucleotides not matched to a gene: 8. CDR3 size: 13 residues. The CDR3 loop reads CASRQGLGETQYF. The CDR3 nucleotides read TGTGCCAGCCGACAGGGTTTAGGGGAGACCCAGTACTTC.

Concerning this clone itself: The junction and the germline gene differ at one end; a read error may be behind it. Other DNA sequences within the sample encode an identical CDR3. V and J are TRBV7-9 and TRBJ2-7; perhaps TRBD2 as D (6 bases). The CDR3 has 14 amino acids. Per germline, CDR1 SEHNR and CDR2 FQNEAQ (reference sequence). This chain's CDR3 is CASSLDGGSYEQYF. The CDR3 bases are TGTGCCAGCAGCTTAGATGGGGGGTCCTACGAGCAGTACTTT. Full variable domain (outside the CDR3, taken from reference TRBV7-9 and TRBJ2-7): DTGVSQNPRHKITKRGQNVTFRCDPISEHNRLYWYRQTLGQGPEFLTYFQNEAQLEKSRLLSDRFSAERPKGSFSTLEIQRTEQGDSAMYLCASSLDGGSYEQYFGPGTRLTVT.

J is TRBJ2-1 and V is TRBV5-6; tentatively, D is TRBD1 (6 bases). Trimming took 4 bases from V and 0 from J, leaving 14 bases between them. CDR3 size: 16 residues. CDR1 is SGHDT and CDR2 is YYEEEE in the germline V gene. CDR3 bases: TGTGCCAGCAGCACTCCGGGACACAGCTCCTACAATGAGCAGTTCTTC. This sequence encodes CASSTPGHSSYNEQFF.